Listed here are 26 T cell receptor beta chains from one sample, sequenced in a study of somatic mutations in cytotoxic T cells in rheumatoid arthritis. TCRdb keeps only in-frame clones here, not all; method: immunoSEQ multiplex PCR. In the table there are about 10,000 clones, 65% to 85% of which are singletons. Input material: CD8+ T cells sorted from blood. These TCRs come from a woman between 50 and 59 years old in good health.

The rearrangement links TRBV6-5 to TRBJ2-5; no definite D call. V was cut by 6 bases and J by 2 bases, with 10 bases left in between. The CDR3 sequence is 13 residues long. Germline lookup yields CDR1 MNHEY and CDR2 SVGAGI. In nucleotides, the CDR3 is TGTGCCAGCAGCTCGCAGATACAAGAGACCCAGTACTTC. It encodes CASSSQIQETQYF.

The V gene is TRBV7-8, the J gene TRBJ1-1; 11 bases are a match to TRBD1. The V gene end was trimmed by 5 bases and the J gene end by 5 bases; junction bases not matched to a gene: 7. The CDR3 extends over 15 amino acids. Germline-derived CDR1 and CDR2 are SGHVS and FQNEAQ. The CDR3 region is CASSVIGTGGTEAFF. The CDR3 region has the DNA TGTGCCAGCAGCGTAATAGGGACAGGGGGTACTGAAGCTTTCTTT.

V gene TRBV13 combines with J gene TRBJ2-5; 9 bases are a match to TRBD2. Unmatched junction bases numbered 8, after V lost 5 bases and J lost 1 base. The germline gives CDR1 PRHDT, CDR2 FYEKMQ (reference sequence). The CDR3 is made up of 16 amino acids. The CDR3, as DNA: TGTGCCAGCAGCACAGGAGCGGGAGGAGGCCAAGAGACCCAGTACTTC. This gives the protein CASSTGAGGGQETQYF.

This chain links TRBV10-3 with TRBJ2-7; 8 bases map to TRBD1. The CDR3 extends over 14 amino acids. Germline lookup yields CDR1 ENHRY and CDR2 SYGVKD. Trimming removed 6 bases from V and 3 bases from J; junction bases left unmatched: 7. The CDR3 DNA follows: TGTGCCATCAGGAACGGACAGGGCGGCTACGAGCAGTACTTC. This gives the protein CAIRNGQGGYEQYF.

The chain couples TRBV27 to TRBJ1-1; possibly TRBD1 for D (6 bases). Trimming removed 7 bases from V and 1 base from J, with 10 bases in between. Germline lookup yields CDR1 MNHEY and CDR2 SMNVEV (reference sequence). The CDR3 runs 13 residues. The CDR3 coding sequence is TGTGCCAGCAAGGACAGACCGAACACTGAAGCTTTCTTT. Amino acids: CASKDRPNTEAFF.

The chain combines TRBV29-1 with TRBJ1-5; 7 bases match TRBD1. This CDR3 is built from 13 residues. Trimming at V came to 7 bases and at J to 3 bases, leaving 6 bases not matched to a gene. Germline V gene sequence: CDR1 SQVTM, CDR2 ANQGSEA. The CDR3: CSAQGQHNQPQHF. The CDR3 region has the DNA TGCAGCGCCCAGGGACAGCACAATCAGCCCCAGCATTTT. Using reference TRBV29-1 and TRBJ1-5 for the parts outside the CDR3, the full variable domain is SAVISQKPSRDICQRGTSLTIQCQVDSQVTMMFWYRQQPGQSLTLIATANQGSEATYESGFVIDKFPISRPNLTFSTLTVSNMSPEDSSIYLCSAQGQHNQPQHFGDGTRLSIL.

J is TRBJ1-2 and V is TRBV6-5; D uncertain. The germline V and J ends were trimmed by 4 bases and 2 bases, with 11 bases remaining between them. This CDR3 is built from 14 residues. Germline V lookup: CDR1 MNHEY, CDR2 SVGAGI. CDR3 DNA: TGTGCCAGCAGTTCCGCGGGCCAGAACTATGGCTACACCTTC. Its translation: CASSSAGQNYGYTF.

The CDR3 is CASSEGELRPLHF. The CDR3 DNA sequence: TGTGCCAGCAGTGAAGGAGAGTTAAGACCCCTCCACTTT. The V and J genes are TRBV6-5 and TRBJ1-6; D remains unclear. V was pared by 5 bases and J by 12 bases, with 14 bases between. From germline, CDR1 is MNHEY and CDR2 SVGAGI. This CDR3 contains 13 residues.

The chain links TRBV19 to TRBJ1-1; 11 positions agree with TRBD1. V dropped 10 bases and J dropped 0; count of bases not matched to a gene: 7. The germline gives CDR1 LNHDA, CDR2 SQIVND (reference sequence). This CDR3 contains 15 residues. The CDR3 protein is CATWDRGRMNTEAFF. DNA of the CDR3: TGTGCCACCTGGGACAGGGGGAGAATGAACACTGAAGCTTTCTTT.

The chain joins TRBV27 to TRBJ1-4; D might be TRBD1 (5 bases). Trimming left V 5 bases short and J 5 bases short, with 15 bases between. The germline V gene encodes CDR1 MNHEY and CDR2 SMNVEV (reference sequence). The CDR3 is made up of 15 amino acids. The CDR3 DNA follows: TGTGCCAGCAGTGGGGACTTTCCAAGCAATGAAAAACTGTTTTTT. Translated, it gives CASSGDFPSNEKLFF.

This clone is a singleton in its sample. V gene TRBV7-2 combines with J gene TRBJ1-1; TRBD1 aligns across 7 bases. Trimming took 5 bases from V and 6 from J; bases not matched to a gene: 3. The CDR3 is made up of 12 amino acids. Germline loops: CDR1 SGHTA, CDR2 FQGNSA. DNA of the CDR3: TGTGCCAGCAGCCCTGGGACAGCTGAAGCTTTCTTT. This gives the protein CASSPGTAEAFF.

In nucleotides, the CDR3 is TGTGCCAGCAGTACAGGGGGAGGCTACACCTTC. Translation: CASSTGGGYTF. This sequence joins TRBV6-4 and TRBJ1-2; 8 positions agree with TRBD1. CDR3 length: 11 residues. Germline V CDR1 and CDR2: MRHNA, SNTAGT. V lost 5 bases and J lost 8; bases outside the gene matches: 1.

V and J are TRBV6-4 and TRBJ2-1, with a weak D call TRBD1 (5 bases). Germline V CDR1 and CDR2: MRHNA, SNTAGT. Between the trimmed V and J ends, which lost 3 bases and 3 bases, there was a span of 6 bases. The CDR3 length is 13 residues. CDR3 residues: CASSEGDYNEQFF. The CDR3 DNA sequence: TGTGCCAGCAGTGAAGGGGACTACAATGAGCAGTTCTTC.

This clone was seen a handful of times. The V gene is TRBV11-2, the J gene TRBJ2-1, with D tentatively TRBD1 (6 bases). This CDR3 has 17 residues. Trimming cost V 1 base and J 6 bases, with 19 bases left between them. CDR1 and CDR2 from the germline V gene are SGHAT and FQNNGV. CDR3 in amino acids: CASSLVSGGTPLNEQFF. The CDR3 nucleotides are TGTGCCAGCAGCTTAGTGTCAGGTGGGACACCACTCAATGAGCAGTTCTTC.

The J gene is TRBJ1-4, the V gene TRBV28; 10 bases map to TRBD1. CDR1 and CDR2 (germline): MDHEN, SYDVKM. The CDR3 has 15 residues. The V and J ends lost 0 bases and 6 bases, in that order; junction bases with no gene match: 1. Written as DNA, the CDR3 is TGTGCCAGCAGTTTATGGGGGACAGGGGATGAAAAACTGTTTTTT. Protein: CASSLWGTGDEKLFF. The variable domain in full, with the rest retrieved from reference TRBV28 and TRBJ1-4, is DVKVTQSSRYLVKRTGEKVFLECVQDMDHENMFWYRQDPGLGLRLIYFSYDVKMKEKGDIPEGYSVSREKKERFSLILESASTNQTSMYLCASSLWGTGDEKLFFGSGTQLSVL.

The CDR3 is CAISAGQAGLNTEAFF. The CDR3 bases are TGTGCCATCAGTGCCGGACAGGCAGGGCTAAACACTGAAGCTTTCTTT. V usage is TRBV10-3 and J usage is TRBJ1-1, with 7 bases aligning to TRBD1. The CDR3 length is 16 residues. Germline V gene lookup returns CDR1 ENHRY and CDR2 SYGVKD. The V gene end was trimmed by 4 bases and the J gene end by 2 bases; junction bases not matched to a gene: 10.

This clone was observed once. The gene calls are TRBV9 and TRBJ2-7; TRBD1 aligns across 10 bases. CDR1 and CDR2 (germline): SGDLS, YYNGEE. The CDR3 spans 15 residues. V shed 6 bases and J 2 bases; nucleotides not matched to a gene: 8. CDR3 loop: CASNPLGQGTYEQYF. CDR3 in DNA: TGTGCCAGCAACCCCCTGGGACAGGGGACCTACGAGCAGTACTTC. Looking up the rest from reference TRBV9 and TRBJ2-7 gives the full variable domain: DSGVTQTPKHLITATGQRVTLRCSPRSGDLSVYWYQQSLDQGLQFLIQYYNGEERAKGNILERFSAQQFPDLHSELNLSSLELGDSALYFCASNPLGQGTYEQYFGPGTRLTVT.

The rearrangement joins TRBV10-3 to TRBJ2-5, with TRBD2 identical over 7 bases. V was pared by 2 bases and J by 4 bases, with 7 bases of the junction left unmatched. The CDR3 spans 15 residues. The germline V gene has CDR1 ENHRY and CDR2 SYGVKD. The CDR3 reads CAISEGLAEGETQYF. The CDR3 DNA reads as TGTGCCATCAGTGAGGGGCTAGCGGAGGGAGAGACCCAGTACTTC.

This clone ranks as medium-sized. Other DNA sequences in this sample translate to the same CDR3. The rearrangement joins TRBV9 to TRBJ1-1; possible D gene TRBD1, 5 bases. This CDR3 contains 15 residues. V was shortened by 4 bases and J by 4 bases, with 17 bases between the two germline ends. Germline-derived CDR1 and CDR2 are SGDLS and YYNGEE. The CDR3 bases are TGTGCCAGCAGCCCATCTGGAGGGGCAGGCACTGAAGCTTTCTTT. This gives the protein CASSPSGGAGTEAFF.

The chain joins TRBV4-2 to TRBJ2-7; 11 nucleotides agree with TRBD2. Trimming cost V 3 bases and J 2 bases; bases outside gene matches: 3. Germline V gene sequence: CDR1 LGHNA, CDR2 YNFKEQ. CDR3 size: 15 residues. Written as DNA, the CDR3 is TGTGCCAGCAGCCAGGGACTAGCGGACACCTACGAGCAGTACTTC. Protein sequence: CASSQGLADTYEQYF.

The chain couples TRBV27 to TRBJ1-5; the match to TRBD1 covers 7 bases. There are 15 residues in the CDR3. Germline CDR1 reads MNHEY; CDR2 reads SMNVEV (reference sequence). The J segment lost 2 bases and the V segment lost 5 bases, leaving 6 bases of the junction unmatched. For the CDR3, the DNA is TGTGCCAGCAGTCCACAGGGGTTGGGCAATCAGCCCCAGCATTTT. It yields the protein CASSPQGLGNQPQHF.

The J gene is TRBJ1-5, the V gene TRBV7-2; D remains ambiguous. CDR1 SGHTA and CDR2 FQGNSA come from the germline V gene. Trimming removed 2 bases at V and 9 bases at J, with 11 bases between. The CDR3 contains 13 residues. The CDR3 spells CASSLSSGRPQHF. The CDR3 nucleotides are TGTGCCAGCAGCTTATCTTCTGGGCGGCCCCAGCATTTT.

This chain connects TRBV5-1 to TRBJ1-6, with 9 positions matching TRBD1. CDR3 size: 14 residues. V trimming: 4 bases; J trimming: 9 bases; junction bases outside the gene matches: 5. Germline V gives CDR1 SGHRS, CDR2 YFSETQ. Written as DNA, the CDR3 is TGCGCCAGCAGCCCGACAGGGGGTGGTTCACCCCTCCACTTT. Residues: CASSPTGGGSPLHF.

Worth noting for this clone: This same CDR3 is encoded by further DNA sequences in the sample. This chain links TRBV7-9 with TRBJ2-7, with 7 bases identical to TRBD1. The germline V gene encodes CDR1 SEHNR and CDR2 FQNEAQ (reference sequence). The CDR3 is made up of 14 amino acids. The junction had 5 bases not matched to a gene; V was cut back by 4 bases and J by 2 bases. CDR3 sequence reads: CASSSRQGPYEQYF. The CDR3 DNA is TGTGCCAGCAGCTCTCGACAGGGTCCCTACGAGCAGTACTTC.

This clone has a single count. The chain is built from TRBV27 and TRBJ2-1; 9 nucleotides match TRBD2. The CDR3 extends over 17 amino acids. Germline loops: CDR1 MNHEY, CDR2 SMNVEV (reference sequence). Germline trimming cut 0 bases from V and 5 bases from J; bases unmatched to any gene: 8. The CDR3 DNA follows: TGTGCCAGCAGTTTATCGGATGGACTAGCGCCTAACAATGAGCAGTTCTTC. It specifies CASSLSDGLAPNNEQFF.

The V call is TRBV6-5, the J call TRBJ2-1; 11 nucleotides agree with TRBD1. CDR3 length equals 14 residues. The ends lost 4 bases at V and 5 bases at J; junction bases unmatched: 1. From germline, CDR1 is MNHEY and CDR2 SVGAGI. The DNA for the CDR3 is TGTGCCAGCAGTTTGGGACAGGGGGACAATGAGCAGTTCTTC. The encoded protein is CASSLGQGDNEQFF.